Here is one T cell receptor (beta chain) with its context. The germline gives CDR1 SGHRS, CDR2 YFSETQ. Deletions cut 5 bases from V and 0 bases from J, with 9 bases between. This CDR3 has 14 residues. The cohort comprised adults aged about 18 to 100 years residing in under 30 US areas. Profiled with immunoSEQ multiplex PCR; TCRdb holds only in-frame clones, not every one. The sample records over 250,000 clones, roughly 86% being singletons. This specimen belongs to a study of blood T cell repertoires in COVID-19. Study as a whole: The cDNA or gDNA used as material had been derived from T cells, B-cell-depleted T cells, or PBMCs.

This sequence was found in a woman aged 55-69 years who had recovered from COVID-19. The chain carries TRBV5-1 and TRBJ2-1, with TRBD1 as a possible D gene (6 bases). The sample comprised PBMCs or T cells enriched from blood (not recorded which). The CDR3 DNA reads as TGCGCCAGCAGGACAGGAGACTCCTACAATGAGCAGTTCTTC. Encoded protein: CASRTGDSYNEQFF.